What follows are 26 T cell receptor beta chains derived from one specimen sequenced in a study of cytomegalovirus exposure and HLA in healthy donors. PCR used 60 Vbeta primers and 13 Jbeta primers. The method was immunoSEQ multiplex PCR; TCRdb's version includes in-frame clones alone and lacks a portion of them. The sample carries roughly 150,000 clones, about four fifths recorded once. Sequenced material: PBMCs. The receptor source for this set is a man aged 30 to 39 in good health.

The chain combines TRBV27 with TRBJ1-1, with D possibly matching TRBD1 (5 bases). Germline V gene lookup returns CDR1 MNHEY and CDR2 SMNVEV (reference sequence). V was pared by 2 bases and J by 3 bases, with 22 bases between. The CDR3 loop spans 18 amino acids. CDR3 in amino acids: CASSLTKGLPQKHTEAFF. DNA for the CDR3: TGTGCCAGCAGTTTAACAAAGGGACTCCCCCAGAAACACACTGAAGCTTTCTTT.

This sequence joins TRBV27 and TRBJ2-7, with 11 nucleotides matching TRBD2. V shed 5 bases, J shed 0 bases, and the junction held 3 bases outside the gene matches. Germline CDR1 MNHEY, CDR2 SMNVEV (reference sequence). This CDR3 region has 15 residues. The CDR3 loop reads CASSRGLAASYEQYF. CDR3 DNA: TGTGCCAGCAGTAGGGGACTAGCGGCCTCCTACGAGCAGTACTTC.

The chain joins TRBV7-6 to TRBJ2-3; D might be TRBD2 (5 bases). The CDR3 runs 16 residues. Trimming took 5 bases from V and 2 from J, leaving 17 bases between them. CDR1 SGHVS and CDR2 FNYEAQ come from the germline V gene. The CDR3 loop is CASSPQRGQNTDTQYF. The CDR3 bases are TGTGCCAGCAGCCCCCAACGCGGGCAAAACACAGATACGCAGTATTTT.

This clone was detected only a few times. CDR3 amino acids: CASSLDRGGTGELFF. The CDR3 DNA reads TGTGCCAGCAGCCTGGACAGGGGAGGAACCGGGGAGCTGTTTTTT. The chain links TRBV6-5 to TRBJ2-2; 9 bases agree with TRBD1. This CDR3 spans 15 amino acids. Trimming cost V 6 bases and J 5 bases; bases outside gene matches: 7. Germline V lookup: CDR1 MNHEY, CDR2 SVGAGI.

The CDR3 region is CASSLRGWSGSGSYEQYF. For the CDR3, the DNA is TGTGCCAGCAGCTTAAGGGGGTGGAGCGGGAGTGGGTCCTACGAGCAGTACTTC. This chain uses TRBV11-2 with TRBJ2-7; 8 positions match TRBD2. CDR3 size: 18 residues. Trimming removed 2 bases from V and 1 base from J; junction bases left unmatched: 13. Germline V gene data show CDR1 as SGHAT and CDR2 as FQNNGV.

The chain uses TRBV19 and TRBJ2-7; 7 nucleotides agree with TRBD2. V was pared by 5 bases and J by 2 bases, with 6 bases of the junction left unmatched. Germline V gene lookup returns CDR1 LNHDA and CDR2 SQIVND (reference sequence). CDR3 size: 14 residues. CDR3 nucleotides: TGTGCCAGTAGTCTCTACCGGGAGGCCTACGAGCAGTACTTC. As protein: CASSLYREAYEQYF.

This chain uses TRBV19 with TRBJ2-1; 8 bases align to TRBD2. Losses at the gene ends were 3 bases for V and 8 bases for J; bases not matched to a gene: 12. The CDR3 is made up of 16 amino acids. The germline V gene encodes CDR1 LNHDA and CDR2 SQIVND (reference sequence). CDR3 sequence (DNA): TGTGCCAGTAGTATCGGGCGGGGGGCTCGGTGGGATGAGCAGTTCTTC. Translation gives CASSIGRGARWDEQFF.

This clone was seen more than once but under ten times. This chain connects TRBV29-1 to TRBJ2-2, with 9 bases lining up with TRBD2. The CDR3 length is 17 residues. V shed 6 bases, J shed 1 base, and the junction held 12 bases outside the gene matches. Germline CDR1 reads SQVTM; CDR2 reads ANQGSEA. Here the CDR3 reads CSVGGSAGGRNTGELFF. In DNA form, the CDR3 reads TGCAGCGTGGGGGGATCGGCGGGAGGGCGGAACACCGGGGAGCTGTTTTTT.

This rearrangement joins TRBV11-2 to TRBJ1-5; 8 bases line up with TRBD1. Trimming removed 4 bases from V and 8 bases from J; junction bases left unmatched: 10. The CDR3 length is 15 residues. The germline CDR1 and CDR2 sequences are SGHAT and FQNNGV. DNA of the CDR3: TGTGCCAGCAGCTGGGGACAGGCCGCTGAGGAGCCCCAGCATTTT. Translating gives CASSWGQAAEEPQHF.

The rearrangement joins TRBV6-1 to TRBJ2-1, with D uncertain. Germline lookup yields CDR1 MNHNS and CDR2 SASEGT. The V and J ends lost 5 bases and 13 bases respectively, with 9 bases between them. The CDR3 is 10 amino acids. The CDR3 coding sequence is TGTGCCAGCAGTTACTCTCCACAGTTCTTC. Amino acids: CASSYSPQFF.

The gene calls are TRBV9 and TRBJ1-4; D gene ambiguous. The V and J ends lost 3 bases and 8 bases respectively, with 8 bases between them. The CDR3 loop spans 12 amino acids. In germline, CDR1 is SGDLS, CDR2 YYNGEE. In DNA, the CDR3 is TGTGCCAGCAGCGGGGTCGGGGAAAAACTGTTTTTT. It encodes CASSGVGEKLFF.

CDR3 sequence: CASSLEQGAAEAFF. In nucleotides, the CDR3 is TGCGCCAGCAGCTTGGAACAGGGGGCGGCTGAAGCTTTCTTT. V usage is TRBV5-1 and J usage is TRBJ1-1; 9 nucleotides align to TRBD1. From germline, CDR1 is SGHRS and CDR2 YFSETQ. V gave up 0 bases and J gave up 6 bases; unmatched junction bases: 3. CDR3 length: 14 residues.

The chain couples TRBV7-9 to TRBJ2-5; D possibly corresponds to TRBD2 (5 bases). Per the germline V gene, CDR1 is SEHNR and CDR2 is FQNEAQ (reference sequence). This CDR3 is 16 amino acids long. V was clipped by 4 bases and J by 4 bases, with 19 bases between them. Here the CDR3 reads CASSSLAPGEGETQYF. CDR3 DNA: TGTGCCAGCAGCTCGCTAGCTCCCGGAGAGGGAGAGACCCAGTACTTC.

Comments on this clone: Sequence at one end of the junction differs from germline and may be a read error. V gene TRBV2 combines with J gene TRBJ2-5; 10 positions match TRBD2. This CDR3 has 17 amino acids. CDR1 is SNHLY and CDR2 is FYNNEI in the germline V gene. The DNA of the CDR3 is TGTGCCAGCAGTCAAGCCTCGGGACTAGCGACACAAGAGACCCAGTACTTC. Protein: CASSQASGLATQETQYF.

The rearrangement joins TRBV4-3 to TRBJ2-7; a weak D match, TRBD1 (5 bases). Trimming took 2 bases from V and 7 from J, leaving 24 bases between them. The germline gives CDR1 LGHNA, CDR2 YSLEER. The CDR3 loop spans 17 amino acids. This CDR3 reads CASSQSPPGWGGAEQYF. DNA for the CDR3: TGCGCCAGCAGCCAAAGTCCCCCCGGGTGGGGTGGGGCTGAGCAGTACTTC.

The gene calls are TRBV6-4 and TRBJ2-3; 7 bases fit TRBD2. After removal of 5 bases from V and 3 bases from J, the junction contained 8 bases not matched to a gene. CDR1 and CDR2 (germline): MRHNA, SNTAGT. The CDR3 spans 15 residues. The chain's CDR3 is CASSPGAGSTDTQYF. The CDR3 bases are TGTGCCAGCAGTCCGGGAGCGGGGTCGACAGATACGCAGTATTTT.

This chain links TRBV21-1 with TRBJ1-5. TRBV21-1 is annotated as a pseudogene. The CDR3 is 16 amino acids. The CDR3 loop reads CASSRSGLRTNQPQHF. For the CDR3, the DNA is TGTGCCAGCAGCAGATCGGGCCTAAGGACTAATCAGCCCCAGCATTTT.

The chain uses TRBV9 and TRBJ1-2, with TRBD1 matching over 7 bases. The CDR3 covers 18 residues. With V trimmed by 2 bases and J by 5 bases, 18 bases remained unmatched. The V gene's germline CDR1 is SGDLS and CDR2 YYNGEE. The CDR3 reads CASSVTGQSFRSSYGYTF. The CDR3 nucleotides read TGTGCCAGCAGCGTGACGGGACAGTCATTCCGAAGTTCGTATGGCTACACCTTC.

The chain recombines TRBV29-1 with TRBJ2-1; D gene ambiguous. Trimming removed 6 bases at V and 4 bases at J, with 7 bases between. The CDR3 runs to 11 residues. Germline CDR1 reads SQVTM; CDR2 reads ANQGSEA. In DNA form, the CDR3 reads TGCAGCGTGCCAGGATACAATGAGCAGTTCTTC. Protein product: CSVPGYNEQFF.

This clone was seen only a few times. The V gene is TRBV7-2, the J gene TRBJ2-3, with 10 bases aligning to TRBD2. The junction had 9 bases not matched to a gene; V was cut back by 5 bases and J by 4 bases. This CDR3 comprises 16 residues. The germline CDR1 and CDR2 sequences are SGHTA and FQGNSA. CDR3 bases: TGTGCCAGCAGCCTGAATAGCGGGAGGAGGGCAGATACGCAGTATTTT. It translates to CASSLNSGRRADTQYF. Full variable domain (rest looked up from reference TRBV7-2 and TRBJ2-3): GAGVSQSPSNKVTEKGKDVELRCDPISGHTALYWYRQSLGQGLEFLIYFQGNSAPDKSGLPSDRFSAERTGGSVSTLTIQRTQQEDSAVYLCASSLNSGRRADTQYFGPGTRLTVL.

This chain uses TRBV27 with TRBJ1-2, with TRBD1 identical over 7 bases. CDR1 and CDR2 (germline): MNHEY, SMNVEV (reference sequence). Unmatched junction bases numbered 5, after V lost 2 bases and J lost 2 bases. The CDR3 has 15 amino acids. The CDR3 nucleotides read TGTGCCAGCAGTTTAAGGGGACAGAGGAACTATGGCTACACCTTC. This translates into CASSLRGQRNYGYTF.

V usage is TRBV9 and J usage is TRBJ2-1, with 14 bases lining up with TRBD2. V lost 3 bases and J lost 1; bases outside the gene matches: 6. The CDR3 length is 18 residues. The germline gives CDR1 SGDLS, CDR2 YYNGEE. The CDR3 DNA is TGTGCCAGCAGCGCGGGACTAGCGGGAGTTCGGTCCTACAATGAGCAGTTCTTC. Translation gives CASSAGLAGVRSYNEQFF.

This clone was detected a few times. The chain joins TRBV5-1 to TRBJ2-6, with D unresolved. Germline CDR1 SGHRS, CDR2 YFSETQ. V shed 4 bases and J shed 2 bases, with 10 bases lying between them. This CDR3 has 15 residues. Written as DNA, the CDR3 is TGCGCCAGCAGCGGAACAGCTGCTGGGGCCAACGTCCTGACTTTC. Its protein product is CASSGTAAGANVLTF. Using reference TRBV5-1 and TRBJ2-6 for the parts outside the CDR3, the full variable domain is KAGVTQTPRYLIKTRGQQVTLSCSPISGHRSVSWYQQTPGQGLQFLFEYFSETQRNKGNFPGRFSGRQFSNSRSEMNVSTLELGDSALYLCASSGTAAGANVLTFGAGSRLTVL.

The chain links TRBV6-8 to TRBJ2-1; tentatively, D is TRBD2 (5 bases). Germline V lookup: CDR1 MNHGY, CDR2 SAAAGT. Trimming removed 0 bases from V and 6 bases from J, with 15 bases in between. This CDR3 comprises 16 residues. The CDR3 DNA reads as TGTGCCAGCAGTTACTCGAGCGGTTTCAGCCCCAATGAGCAGTTCTTC. Translation: CASSYSSGFSPNEQFF.

The rearrangement joins TRBV14 to TRBJ2-1, with TRBD2 matching over 8 bases. Per germline, CDR1 SGHDN and CDR2 FVKESK. CDR3 length equals 13 residues. Trimming at V came to 4 bases and at J to 11 bases, leaving 7 bases not matched to a gene. CDR3 sequence reads: CASSPRTSRKQFF. The CDR3 region has the DNA TGTGCCAGCAGCCCGAGGACTAGCCGAAAGCAGTTCTTC. The full variable domain, completed using reference TRBV14 and TRBJ2-1, is EAGVTQFPSHSVIEKGQTVTLRCDPISGHDNLYWYRRVMGKEIKFLLHFVKESKQDESGMPNNRFLAERTGGTYSTLKVQPAELEDSGVYFCASSPRTSRKQFFGPGTRLTVL.

This chain joins TRBV6-5 and TRBJ1-5, with TRBD1 as a possible D gene (5 bases). Looked up from germline, CDR1 is MNHEY and CDR2 is SVGAGI. The ends were cut back, 2 bases at V and 9 bases at J, with 14 bases in the middle. The CDR3 loop spans 14 amino acids. CDR3 amino acids: CASSYGSGSSPQHF. The CDR3 DNA is TGTGCCAGCAGTTACGGGTCAGGGTCCTCGCCCCAGCATTTT.